This T cell receptor beta chain was identified during a study of human thymus T cells. This CDR3 has 16 amino acids. Germline V gene lookup returns CDR1 SGHKS and CDR2 YYEKEE (reference sequence). Trimming removed 2 bases from V and 2 bases from J, with 17 bases in between. Corrective heart surgery yielded the resections from which the thymus tissue came. Infants, healthy and Finnish, who were having corrective surgery for congenital heart defects served as donors. Sequenced by immunoSEQ multiplex PCR; TCRdb stores in-frame clones only, minus some. The sample includes some 80,000 clones, around 96% of them seen just once. This clone showed up just once. Antigen: not known. Study-wide findings and caveats: Thymic repertoires overlap heavily among unrelated individuals, related research has reported. Gene usage (both V and J) appeared biased in thymic and blood repertoires.

Sample: thymus tissue. The chain joins TRBV5-5 to TRBJ2-7; D is ambiguous. The TCR comes from a boy younger than two with a congenital heart defect but otherwise immunologically healthy. The CDR3 bases are TGTGCCAGCAGCTTACTGGGCAGACCTAAAGCCTACGAGCAGTACTTC. Protein sequence: CASSLLGRPKAYEQYF. The whole variable domain, remainder taken from reference TRBV5-5 and TRBJ2-7, is DAGVTQSPTHLIKTRGQQVTLRCSPISGHKSVSWYQQVLGQGPQFIFQYYEKEERGRGNFPDRFSARQFPNYSSELNVNALLLGDSALYLCASSLLGRPKAYEQYFGPGTRLTVT.